This T cell receptor beta chain was sequenced for a study of shared clonotypes between healthy human individuals. Assay execution proceeded at the deep level. The protocol was immunoSEQ multiplex PCR, while the TCRdb copy is restricted to in-frame clones and leaves out a portion. The sample has around 450,000 clones, about 76% seen once. This clone was counted between two and nine times. CDR3 length: 13 residues. Germline V gene sequence: CDR1 SNHLY, CDR2 FYNNEI. V dropped 5 bases and J dropped 4; count of bases not matched to a gene: 1. The sequenced material came from PBMCs. This TCR came from a woman aged 35 to 49 in good health. Some clones in this sample may be carry-over from other donors' samples. This rearrangement joins TRBV2 to TRBJ2-5; 10 bases agree with TRBD1. The CDR3 loop reads CASSRTGGETQYF. In DNA form, the CDR3 reads TGTGCCAGCAGTCGGACAGGGGGAGAGACCCAGTACTTC.